The present TCR beta chain was sequenced within a study of beta chain features in type 1 diabetes. As for the study in general: What patients shared with healthy donors was a similar profile of age, gender and cell yields.

The CDR3 loop spans 13 amino acids. V gave up 4 bases and J gave up 7 bases, with 13 bases separating them. CDR1 and CDR2 from the germline V gene are MDHEN and SYDVKM. Study outcomes and limitations: For patients and controls alike, PCR might favor shorter templates to the same degree.

This clone was observed a handful of times. Its antigen is undetermined. The authors reverse transcribed all of the isolated RNA, so sequencing captured expressed TCRB transcripts. Sequenced by immunoSEQ multiplex PCR; TCRdb stores in-frame clones only, minus some. The sample includes roughly 400,000 clones, about 16% of them seen just once. Sequencing was done on a sample of naive CD4+ T cells from blood. The clonotype was recovered from a woman younger than 30 in good health. The rearrangement uses TRBV28 and TRBJ1-1; unclear D gene. The CDR3 protein is CASSYPQRGEAFF. CDR3 bases: TGTGCCAGCAGTTATCCTCAACGAGGTGAAGCTTTCTTT.